This paragraph covers one TCR beta chain sequence. Clinical histories supplied by participants themselves formed the basis of cohort assignment. In the authors' workflow: Nucleated cell counts were estimated from reference gene primer amplification. Repertoires were generated with immunoSEQ multiplex PCR, while TCRdb's copy carries only in-frame clones and drops some. From that table come the V and J calls and clone size; the DNA was used to work out D and trimming. The sample records hundreds of thousands of clones, around 84% being singletons. These data are taken from a study of blood T cell repertoires in COVID-19. This CDR3 region has 19 residues. From germline, CDR1 is MGHRA and CDR2 YSYEKL. The ends lost 2 bases at V and 0 bases at J; junction bases unmatched: 15.

The sequence came from a man under 40 who had recovered from COVID-19. V gene TRBV4-1 combines with J gene TRBJ2-5, with TRBD2 identical over 7 bases. The specimen sequenced was PBMCs or T cells enriched from blood (not recorded which). The CDR3 region is CASSQKRTRSGVHQETQYF. CDR3 bases: TGCGCCAGCAGCCAAAAACGGACTAGGAGCGGGGTACACCAAGAGACCCAGTACTTC.